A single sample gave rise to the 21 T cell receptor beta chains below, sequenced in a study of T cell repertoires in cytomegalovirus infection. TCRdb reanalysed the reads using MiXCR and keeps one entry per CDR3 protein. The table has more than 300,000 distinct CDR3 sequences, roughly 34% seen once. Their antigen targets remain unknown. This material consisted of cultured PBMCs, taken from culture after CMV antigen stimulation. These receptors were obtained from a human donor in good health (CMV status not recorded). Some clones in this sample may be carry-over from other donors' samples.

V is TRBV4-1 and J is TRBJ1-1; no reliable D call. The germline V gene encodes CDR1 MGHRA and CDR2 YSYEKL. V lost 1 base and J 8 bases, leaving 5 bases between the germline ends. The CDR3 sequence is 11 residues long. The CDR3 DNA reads TGCGCCAGCAGCCAAGCCTACGAAGCTTTCTTT. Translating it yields CASSQAYEAFF.

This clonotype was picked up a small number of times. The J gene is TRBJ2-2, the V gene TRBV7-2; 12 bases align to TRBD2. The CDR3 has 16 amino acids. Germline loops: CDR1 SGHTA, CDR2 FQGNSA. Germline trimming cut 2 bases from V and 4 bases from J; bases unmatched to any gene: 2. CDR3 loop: CASSLTSGRFTGELFF. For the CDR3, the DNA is TGTGCCAGCAGCTTAACTAGCGGGAGGTTCACCGGGGAGCTGTTTTTT.

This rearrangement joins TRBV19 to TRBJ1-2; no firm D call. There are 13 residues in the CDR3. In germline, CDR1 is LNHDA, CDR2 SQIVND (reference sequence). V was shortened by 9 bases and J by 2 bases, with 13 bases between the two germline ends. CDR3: CASRYEVNYGYTF. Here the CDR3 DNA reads TGTGCCAGCCGGTACGAGGTCAACTATGGCTACACCTTC.

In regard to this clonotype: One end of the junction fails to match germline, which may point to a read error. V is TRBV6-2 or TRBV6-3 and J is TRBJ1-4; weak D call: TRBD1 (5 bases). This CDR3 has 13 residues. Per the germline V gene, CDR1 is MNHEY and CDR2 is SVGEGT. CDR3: CASRRSTEGRMLF. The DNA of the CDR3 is TGTGCCAGCAGAAGAAGTACTGAGGGGCGGATGCTTTTT.

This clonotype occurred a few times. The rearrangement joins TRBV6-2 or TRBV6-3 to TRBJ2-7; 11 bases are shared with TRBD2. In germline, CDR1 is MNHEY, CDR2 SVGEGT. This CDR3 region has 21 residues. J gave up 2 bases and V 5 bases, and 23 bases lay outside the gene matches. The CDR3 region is CASSTLTTSGSPRDQPYEQYF. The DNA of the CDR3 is TGTGCCAGCAGTACCCTCACTACTAGCGGGAGTCCCCGAGACCAACCCTACGAGCAGTACTTC.

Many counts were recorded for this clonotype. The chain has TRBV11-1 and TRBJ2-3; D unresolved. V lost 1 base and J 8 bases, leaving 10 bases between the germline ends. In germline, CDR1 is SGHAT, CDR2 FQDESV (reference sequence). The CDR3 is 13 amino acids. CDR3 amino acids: CASSLEGTGTQYF. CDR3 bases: TGTGCCAGCAGCTTAGAGGGTACGGGTACGCAGTATTTT.

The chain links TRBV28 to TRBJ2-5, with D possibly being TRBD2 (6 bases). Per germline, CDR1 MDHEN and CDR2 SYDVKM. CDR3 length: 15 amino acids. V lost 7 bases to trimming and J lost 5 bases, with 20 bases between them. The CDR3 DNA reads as TGTGCCAGCACCTCCGCGGGGCTGGAGGGGGAGACCCAGTACTTC. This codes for CASTSAGLEGETQYF.

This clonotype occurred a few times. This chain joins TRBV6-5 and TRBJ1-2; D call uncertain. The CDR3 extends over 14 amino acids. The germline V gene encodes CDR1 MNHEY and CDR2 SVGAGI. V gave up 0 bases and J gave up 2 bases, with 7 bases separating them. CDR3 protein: CASSYSAGNYGYTF. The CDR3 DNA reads TGTGCCAGCAGTTACTCGGCCGGGAACTATGGCTACACCTTC.

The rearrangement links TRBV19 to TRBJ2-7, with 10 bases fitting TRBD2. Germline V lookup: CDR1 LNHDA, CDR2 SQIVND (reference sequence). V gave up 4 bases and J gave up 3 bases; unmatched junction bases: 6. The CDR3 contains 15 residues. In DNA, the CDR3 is TGTGCCAGTAGTAATCGAGCGGGAGGGGGCTACGAGCAGTACGTC. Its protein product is CASSNRAGGGYEQYV.

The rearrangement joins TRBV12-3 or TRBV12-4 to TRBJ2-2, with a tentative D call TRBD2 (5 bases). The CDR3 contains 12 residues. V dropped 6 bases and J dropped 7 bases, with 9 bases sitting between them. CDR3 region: CASSSAGGELFF. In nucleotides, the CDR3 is TGTGCCAGCAGCTCGGCGGGCGGGGAGCTGTTTTTT.

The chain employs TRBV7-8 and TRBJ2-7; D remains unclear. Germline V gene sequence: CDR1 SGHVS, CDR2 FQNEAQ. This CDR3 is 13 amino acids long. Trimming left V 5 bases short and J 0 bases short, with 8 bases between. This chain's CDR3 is CASSPLGSYEQYV. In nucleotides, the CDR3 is TGTGCCAGCAGCCCTTTGGGCTCCTACGAGCAGTACGTC.

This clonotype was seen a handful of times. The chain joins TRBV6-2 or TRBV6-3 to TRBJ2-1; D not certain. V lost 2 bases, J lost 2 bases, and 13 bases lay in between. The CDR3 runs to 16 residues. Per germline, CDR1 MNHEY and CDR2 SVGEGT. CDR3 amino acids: CASSYRLEVPYNEQFF. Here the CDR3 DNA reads TGTGCCAGCAGTTACCGCTTAGAGGTTCCCTACAATGAGCAGTTCTTC.

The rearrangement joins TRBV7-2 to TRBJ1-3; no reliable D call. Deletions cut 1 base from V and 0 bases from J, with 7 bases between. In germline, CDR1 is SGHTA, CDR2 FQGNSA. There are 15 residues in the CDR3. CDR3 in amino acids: CASSLEESSGNTIYF. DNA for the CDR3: TGTGCCAGCAGCTTAGAGGAAAGCTCTGGAAACACCATATATTTT.

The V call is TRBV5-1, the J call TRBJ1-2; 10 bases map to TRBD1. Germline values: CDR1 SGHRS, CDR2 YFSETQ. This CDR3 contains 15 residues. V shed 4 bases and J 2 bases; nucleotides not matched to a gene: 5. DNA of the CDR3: TGCGCCAGCAGCGCAGGACAGGGGGTGAACTATGGCTACACCTTC. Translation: CASSAGQGVNYGYTF.

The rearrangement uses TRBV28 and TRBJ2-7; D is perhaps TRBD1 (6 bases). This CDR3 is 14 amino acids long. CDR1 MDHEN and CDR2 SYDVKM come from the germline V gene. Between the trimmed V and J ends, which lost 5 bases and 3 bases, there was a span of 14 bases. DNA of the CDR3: TGTGCCAGCAGTCCCCCGACAGGAGTCTACGAGCAGTACTTC. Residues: CASSPPTGVYEQYF.

For the CDR3, the DNA is TGTGCCAGTAGTGGGATGGACCTATCTGGAAACACCATATATTTT. Translation gives CASSGMDLSGNTIYF. The V call is TRBV19, the J call TRBJ1-3; D gene ambiguous. Trimming cost V 5 bases and J 1 base, with 12 bases left between them. The CDR3 is 15 residues long. Germline V lookup: CDR1 LNHDA, CDR2 SQIVND (reference sequence).

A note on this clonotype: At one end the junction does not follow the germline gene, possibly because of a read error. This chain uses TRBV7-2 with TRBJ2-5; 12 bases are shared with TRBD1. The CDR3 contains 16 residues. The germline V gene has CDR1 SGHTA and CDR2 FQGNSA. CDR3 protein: CASSLGDRGLQETRYF. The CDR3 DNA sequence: TGTGCCAGCAGCTTAGGGGACAGGGGGCTTCAAGAGACCCGGTACTTC.

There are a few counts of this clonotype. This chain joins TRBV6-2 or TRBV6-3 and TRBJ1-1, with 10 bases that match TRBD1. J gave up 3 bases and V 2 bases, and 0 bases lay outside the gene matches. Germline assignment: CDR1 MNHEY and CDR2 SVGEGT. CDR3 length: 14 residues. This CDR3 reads CASSYDRGHTEAFF. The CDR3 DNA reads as TGTGCCAGCAGTTACGACAGGGGGCACACTGAAGCTTTCTTT.

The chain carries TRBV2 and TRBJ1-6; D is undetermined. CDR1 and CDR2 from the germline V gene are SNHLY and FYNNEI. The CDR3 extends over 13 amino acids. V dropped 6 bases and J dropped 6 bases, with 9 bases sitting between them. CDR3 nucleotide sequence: TGTGCCAGCAGAAACGGGGTTAATTCACCCCTCCACTTT. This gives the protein CASRNGVNSPLHF.

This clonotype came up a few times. The chain's CDR3 is CASSFNSPLHF. CDR3 in DNA: TGTGCCAGCAGCTTTAATTCACCCCTCCACTTT. The chain recombines TRBV7-2 with TRBJ1-6; D is uncertain. This CDR3 has 11 amino acids. Trimming took off 3 bases at V and 6 bases at J, with 0 bases between the two ends. Germline loops: CDR1 SGHTA, CDR2 FQGNSA.

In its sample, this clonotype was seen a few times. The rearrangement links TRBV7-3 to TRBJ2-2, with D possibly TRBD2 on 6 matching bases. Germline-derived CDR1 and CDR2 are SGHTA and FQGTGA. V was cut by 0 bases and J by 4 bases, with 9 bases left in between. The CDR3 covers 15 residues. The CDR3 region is CASSLTGRGTGELFF. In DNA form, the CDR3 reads TGTGCCAGCAGCTTAACCGGGAGAGGCACCGGGGAGCTGTTTTTT.